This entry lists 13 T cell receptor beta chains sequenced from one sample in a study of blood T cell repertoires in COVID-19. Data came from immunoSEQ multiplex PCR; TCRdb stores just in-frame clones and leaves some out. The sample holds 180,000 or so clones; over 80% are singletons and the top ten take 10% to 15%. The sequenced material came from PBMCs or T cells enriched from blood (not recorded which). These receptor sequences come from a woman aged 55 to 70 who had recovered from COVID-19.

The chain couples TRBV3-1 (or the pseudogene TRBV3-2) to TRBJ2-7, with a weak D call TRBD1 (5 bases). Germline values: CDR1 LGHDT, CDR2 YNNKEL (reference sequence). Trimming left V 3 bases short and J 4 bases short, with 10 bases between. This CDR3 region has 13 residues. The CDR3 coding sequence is TGTGCCAGCAGCCAGCTAGGGGATTACGAGCAGTACTTC. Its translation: CASSQLGDYEQYF.

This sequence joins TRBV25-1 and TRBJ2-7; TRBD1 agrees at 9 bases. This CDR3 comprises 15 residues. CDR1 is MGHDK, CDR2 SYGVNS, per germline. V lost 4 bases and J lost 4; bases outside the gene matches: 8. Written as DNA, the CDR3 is TGTGCCAGCAGTGCTTCGACAGGGGGGGGTTACGAGCAGTACTTC. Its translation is CASSASTGGGYEQYF.

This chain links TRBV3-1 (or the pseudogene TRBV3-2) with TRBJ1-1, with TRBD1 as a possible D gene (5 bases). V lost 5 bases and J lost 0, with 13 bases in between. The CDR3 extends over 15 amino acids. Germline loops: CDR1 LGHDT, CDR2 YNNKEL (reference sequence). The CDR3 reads CASSGDSFMNTEAFF. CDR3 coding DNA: TGTGCCAGCAGCGGAGACAGTTTTATGAACACTGAAGCTTTCTTT.

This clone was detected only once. The CDR3 spells CASSITSGGFYEQYF. For the CDR3, the DNA is TGTGCCAGCAGTATTACTAGCGGGGGGTTCTACGAGCAGTACTTC. The V gene is TRBV2, the J gene TRBJ2-7, with TRBD2 matching over 12 bases. V shed 5 bases and J 3 bases; nucleotides not matched to a gene: 5. This CDR3 comprises 15 residues. Germline assignment: CDR1 SNHLY and CDR2 FYNNEI.

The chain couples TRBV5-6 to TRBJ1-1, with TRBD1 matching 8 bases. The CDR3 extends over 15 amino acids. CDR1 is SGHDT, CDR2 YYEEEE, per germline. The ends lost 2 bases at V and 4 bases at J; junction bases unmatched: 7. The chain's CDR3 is CASSFTGGRGTEAFF. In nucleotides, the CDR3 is TGTGCCAGCAGCTTCACAGGGGGTCGGGGCACTGAAGCTTTCTTT.

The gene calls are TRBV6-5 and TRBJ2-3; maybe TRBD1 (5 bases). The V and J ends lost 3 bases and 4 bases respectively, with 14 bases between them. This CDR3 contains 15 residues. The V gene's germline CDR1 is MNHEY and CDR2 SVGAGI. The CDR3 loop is CASSYGGSRADTQYF. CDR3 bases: TGTGCCAGCAGTTATGGCGGTTCCAGGGCAGATACGCAGTATTTT.

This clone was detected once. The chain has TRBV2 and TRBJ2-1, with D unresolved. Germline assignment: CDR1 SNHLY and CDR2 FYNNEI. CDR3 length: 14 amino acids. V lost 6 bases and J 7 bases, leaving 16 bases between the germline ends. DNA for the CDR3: TGTGCCAGCAGACCGTCCCTCCCGGTGAATGAGCAGTTCTTC. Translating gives CASRPSLPVNEQFF.

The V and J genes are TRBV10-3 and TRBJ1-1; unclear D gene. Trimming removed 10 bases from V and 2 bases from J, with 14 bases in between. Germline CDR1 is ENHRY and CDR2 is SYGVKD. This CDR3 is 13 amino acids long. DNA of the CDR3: TGTGCCACCACACGGCAGGTAAACACTGAAGCTTTCTTT. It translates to CATTRQVNTEAFF.

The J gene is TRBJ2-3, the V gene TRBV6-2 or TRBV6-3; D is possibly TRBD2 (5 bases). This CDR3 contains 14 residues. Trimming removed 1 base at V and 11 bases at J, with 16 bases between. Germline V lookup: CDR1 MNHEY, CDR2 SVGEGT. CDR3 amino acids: CASSYWASPEGQYF. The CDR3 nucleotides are TGTGCCAGCAGTTACTGGGCCTCCCCTGAGGGGCAGTATTTT.

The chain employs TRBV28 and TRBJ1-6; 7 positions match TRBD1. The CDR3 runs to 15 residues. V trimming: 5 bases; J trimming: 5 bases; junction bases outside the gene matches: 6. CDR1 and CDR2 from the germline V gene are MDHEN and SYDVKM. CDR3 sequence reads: CASSPGQINNSPLHF. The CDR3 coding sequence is TGTGCCAGCAGTCCGGGACAGATAAATAATTCACCCCTCCACTTT.

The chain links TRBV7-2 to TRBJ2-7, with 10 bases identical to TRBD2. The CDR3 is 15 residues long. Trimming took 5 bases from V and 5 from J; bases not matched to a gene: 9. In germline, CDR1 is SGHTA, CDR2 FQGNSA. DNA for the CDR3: TGTGCCAGCAGCCGCTCCGGGACTAGCGACGACGAGCAGTACTTC. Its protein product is CASSRSGTSDDEQYF.

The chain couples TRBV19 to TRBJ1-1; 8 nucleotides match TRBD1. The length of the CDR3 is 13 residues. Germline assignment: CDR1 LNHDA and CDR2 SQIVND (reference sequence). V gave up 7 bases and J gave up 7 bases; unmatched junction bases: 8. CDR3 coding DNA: TGTGCCAGTACCCACAGGGGGTATGGTGAAGCTTTCTTT. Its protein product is CASTHRGYGEAFF.

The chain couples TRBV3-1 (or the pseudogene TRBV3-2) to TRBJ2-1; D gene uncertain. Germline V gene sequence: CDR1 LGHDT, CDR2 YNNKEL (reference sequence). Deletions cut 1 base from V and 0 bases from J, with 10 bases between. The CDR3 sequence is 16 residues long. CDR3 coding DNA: TGTGCCAGCAGCCAAGTGGGCCGAAGCTCCTACAATGAGCAGTTCTTC. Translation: CASSQVGRSSYNEQFF.